This T cell receptor (beta chain) originates from a study of shared clonotypes between healthy human individuals. The authors distributed each subset's genomic DNA evenly over several immunoSEQ plates. Assay used: immunoSEQ multiplex PCR; TCRdb lists only in-frame clones, some missing. This sample carries about 490,000 clones, roughly 80% of them seen once, and the ten largest clones take about 13%. This receptor was taken from a woman between 40 and 50 years old in good health. Some clones in this sample may be carry-over from other donors' samples. Sequencing used PBMCs.

CDR3 DNA: TGTGCCAGCACCCCGCCGGGACAGAATCAGCCCCAGCATTTT. Its protein product is CASTPPGQNQPQHF. The V gene is TRBV6-1, the J gene TRBJ1-5, with 7 nucleotides matching TRBD1. From germline, CDR1 is MNHNS and CDR2 SASEGT. CDR3 length equals 14 residues. The trim removed 7 bases at V and 4 bases at J, leaving 7 bases unmatched.